This TCR beta chain stems from a study of T cell repertoires in ileal Crohn's disease. On the study more broadly: About half of patients got postoperative therapy: under twelve thiopurines, approximately 17 anti-TNF. Findings and caveats of the study: Endoscopic recurrence occurred in every patient whose clonality exceeded 26.8%. High-frequency clones were more common in sorted CD8 than CD4 cells.

TCRB immunosequencing input was roughly 500 nanograms of biopsy DNA per sample. The method was immunoSEQ multiplex PCR; TCRdb's version includes in-frame clones alone and lacks a portion of them. This sample has 9,500 to 15,000 clones, with around 78% found just once. On this clone: Its antigen remains unknown.

Germline CDR1 reads MGHDK; CDR2 reads SYGVNS. Trimming took off 6 bases at V and 5 bases at J, with 15 bases between the two ends. The CDR3 sequence is 14 residues long. Sequencing was performed on ileal tissue. V usage is TRBV25-1 and J usage is TRBJ2-3; D perhaps matches TRBD1 (7 bases). The sequence was collected from an adult with Crohn's disease. The CDR3 loop is CASSKGRDRDTQYF. The CDR3, as DNA: TGTGCCAGCAGCAAGGGGCGGGACAGAGATACGCAGTATTTT.